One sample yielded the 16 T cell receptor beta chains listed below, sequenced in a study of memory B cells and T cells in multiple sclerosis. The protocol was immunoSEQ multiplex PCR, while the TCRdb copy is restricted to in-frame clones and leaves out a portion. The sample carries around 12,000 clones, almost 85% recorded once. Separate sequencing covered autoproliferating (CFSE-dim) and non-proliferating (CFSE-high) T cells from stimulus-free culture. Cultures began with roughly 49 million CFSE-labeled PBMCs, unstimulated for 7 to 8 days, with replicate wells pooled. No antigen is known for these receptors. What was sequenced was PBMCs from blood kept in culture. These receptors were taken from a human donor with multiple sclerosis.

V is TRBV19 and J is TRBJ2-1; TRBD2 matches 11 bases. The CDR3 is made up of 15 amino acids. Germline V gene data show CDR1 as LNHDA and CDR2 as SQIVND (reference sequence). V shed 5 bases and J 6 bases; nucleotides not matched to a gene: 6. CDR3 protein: CASSLLAGGVNEQFF. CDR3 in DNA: TGTGCCAGTAGTCTTTTAGCGGGGGGGGTCAATGAGCAGTTCTTC.

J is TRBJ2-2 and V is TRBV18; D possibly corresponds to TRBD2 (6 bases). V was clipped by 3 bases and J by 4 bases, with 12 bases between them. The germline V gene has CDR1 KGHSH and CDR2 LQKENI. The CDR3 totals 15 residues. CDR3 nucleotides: TGTGCCAGCTCACCTTGGGACTCAGTCACCGGGGAGCTGTTTTTT. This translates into CASSPWDSVTGELFF.

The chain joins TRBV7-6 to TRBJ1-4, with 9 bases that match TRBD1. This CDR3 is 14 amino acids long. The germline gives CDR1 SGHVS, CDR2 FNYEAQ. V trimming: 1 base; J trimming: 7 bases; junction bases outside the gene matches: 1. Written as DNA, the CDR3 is TGTGCCAGCAGCTTAGGACAGGGGGGTGAAAAACTGTTTTTT. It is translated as CASSLGQGGEKLFF.

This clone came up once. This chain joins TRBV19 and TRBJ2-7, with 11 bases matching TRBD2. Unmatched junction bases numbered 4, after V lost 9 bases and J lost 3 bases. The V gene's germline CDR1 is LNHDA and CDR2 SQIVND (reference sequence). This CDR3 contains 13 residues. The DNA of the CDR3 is TGTGCCAGGGGACTAGCGGCTATCTACGAGCAGTACTTC. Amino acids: CARGLAAIYEQYF.

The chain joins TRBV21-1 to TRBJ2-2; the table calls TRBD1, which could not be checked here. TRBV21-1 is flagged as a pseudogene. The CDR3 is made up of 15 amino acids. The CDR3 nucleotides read TGTGCCAGCAGCCGGGGGACAGGGGCCACCGGGGAGCTGTTTTTT. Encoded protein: CASSRGTGATGELFF.

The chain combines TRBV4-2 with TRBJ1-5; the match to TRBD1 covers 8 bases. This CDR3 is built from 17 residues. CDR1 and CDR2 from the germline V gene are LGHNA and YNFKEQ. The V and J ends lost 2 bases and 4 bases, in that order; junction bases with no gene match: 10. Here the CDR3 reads CASSQSSTGDPNQPQHF. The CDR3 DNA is TGTGCCAGCAGCCAATCCTCGACAGGGGATCCAAATCAGCCCCAGCATTTT.

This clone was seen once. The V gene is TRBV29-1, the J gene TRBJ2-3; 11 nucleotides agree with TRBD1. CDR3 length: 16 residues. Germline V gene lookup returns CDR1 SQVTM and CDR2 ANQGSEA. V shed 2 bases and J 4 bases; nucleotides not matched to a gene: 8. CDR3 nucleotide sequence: TGCAGCGTTGAACGTTCTTGGACAGGGGGCGCAGATACGCAGTATTTT. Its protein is CSVERSWTGGADTQYF.

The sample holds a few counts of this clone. CDR3 region: CASRADSQLEAFF. In nucleotides, the CDR3 is TGCGCCAGCAGAGCAGACAGCCAACTTGAAGCTTTCTTT. The chain is built from TRBV10-1 and TRBJ1-1; perhaps TRBD1 as D (5 bases). The CDR3 length is 13 residues. Germline lookup yields CDR1 WNHNN and CDR2 SYGVQD (reference sequence). The V gene lost 6 bases and the J gene lost 7 bases, with 15 bases spanning the gap.

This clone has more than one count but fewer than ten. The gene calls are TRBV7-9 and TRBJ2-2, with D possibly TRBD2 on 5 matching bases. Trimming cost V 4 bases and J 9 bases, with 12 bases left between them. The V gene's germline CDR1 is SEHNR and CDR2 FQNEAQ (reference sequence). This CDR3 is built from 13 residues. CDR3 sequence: CASSSGLTRELFF. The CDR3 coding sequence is TGTGCCAGCAGCTCCGGACTGACCCGGGAGCTGTTTTTT.

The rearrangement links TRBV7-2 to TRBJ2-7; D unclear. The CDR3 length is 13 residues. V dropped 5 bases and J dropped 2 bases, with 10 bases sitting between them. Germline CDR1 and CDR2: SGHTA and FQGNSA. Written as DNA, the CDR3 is TGTGCCAGCAGCGCGAATGAGCCCTACGAGCAGTACTTC. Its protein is CASSANEPYEQYF.

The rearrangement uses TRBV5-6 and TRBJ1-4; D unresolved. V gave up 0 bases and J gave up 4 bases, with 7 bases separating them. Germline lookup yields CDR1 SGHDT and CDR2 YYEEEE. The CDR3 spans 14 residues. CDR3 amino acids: CASSLGRVNEKLFF. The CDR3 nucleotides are TGTGCCAGCAGCTTGGGACGGGTTAATGAAAAACTGTTTTTT.

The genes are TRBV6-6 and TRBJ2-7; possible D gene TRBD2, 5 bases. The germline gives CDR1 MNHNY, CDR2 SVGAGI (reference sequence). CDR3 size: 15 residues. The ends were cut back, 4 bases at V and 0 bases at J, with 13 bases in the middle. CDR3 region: CASSSLGVSSYEQYF. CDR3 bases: TGTGCCAGCAGTTCCTTGGGAGTGAGCTCCTACGAGCAGTACTTC.

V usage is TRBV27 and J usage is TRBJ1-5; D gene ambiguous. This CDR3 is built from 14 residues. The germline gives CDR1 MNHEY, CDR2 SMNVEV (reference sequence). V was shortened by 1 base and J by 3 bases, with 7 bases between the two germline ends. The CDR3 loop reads CASSLFGPNQPQHF. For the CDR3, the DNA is TGTGCCAGCAGTTTATTCGGACCCAATCAGCCCCAGCATTTT.

CDR3 coding DNA: TGTGCCTGGAGTCGCGAATTAGGACGGATGAACACTGAAGCTTTCTTT. Translation gives CAWSRELGRMNTEAFF. The chain uses TRBV30 and TRBJ1-1; no clear D. V shed 2 bases and J shed 0 bases, with 16 bases lying between them. Germline V gene lookup returns CDR1 GTSNPN and CDR2 SVGIG (reference sequence). The CDR3 is made up of 16 amino acids.

The CDR3 here is CASSENTGELFF. CDR3 DNA sequence: TGTGCCAGCAGCGAGAACACCGGGGAGCTGTTTTTT. The chain uses TRBV7-6 and TRBJ2-2; D gene ambiguous. Germline lookup yields CDR1 SGHVS and CDR2 FNYEAQ. Trimming cost V 5 bases and J 1 base, with 2 bases left between them. This CDR3 comprises 12 residues.

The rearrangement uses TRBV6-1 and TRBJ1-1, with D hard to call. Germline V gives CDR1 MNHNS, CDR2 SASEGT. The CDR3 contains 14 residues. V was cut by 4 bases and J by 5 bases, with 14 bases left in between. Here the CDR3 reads CASSGSRGWTEAFF. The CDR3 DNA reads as TGTGCCAGCAGTGGGTCCAGAGGGTGGACTGAAGCTTTCTTT.